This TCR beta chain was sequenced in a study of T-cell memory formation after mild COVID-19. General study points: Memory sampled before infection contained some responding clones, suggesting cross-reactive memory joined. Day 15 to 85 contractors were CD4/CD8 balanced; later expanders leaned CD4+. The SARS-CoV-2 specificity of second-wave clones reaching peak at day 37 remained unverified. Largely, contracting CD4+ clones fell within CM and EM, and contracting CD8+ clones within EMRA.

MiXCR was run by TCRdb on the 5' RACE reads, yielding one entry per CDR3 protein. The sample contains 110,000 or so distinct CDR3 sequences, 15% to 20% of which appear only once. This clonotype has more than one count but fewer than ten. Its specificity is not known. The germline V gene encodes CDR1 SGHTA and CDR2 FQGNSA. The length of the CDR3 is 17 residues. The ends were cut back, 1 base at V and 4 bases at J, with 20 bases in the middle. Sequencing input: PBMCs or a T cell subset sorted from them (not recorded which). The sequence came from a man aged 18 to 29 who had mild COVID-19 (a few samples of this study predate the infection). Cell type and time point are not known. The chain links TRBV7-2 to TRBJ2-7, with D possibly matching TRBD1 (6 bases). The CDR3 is CASSLDLLGARGYEQYF. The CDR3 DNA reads TGTGCCAGCAGCTTAGATCTTCTCGGGGCCAGGGGATACGAGCAGTACTTC.